This entry lists 2 T cell receptor beta chains sequenced from one sample in a study of T cell responses to AZD1222 COVID-19 vaccine. The data were produced by immunoSEQ multiplex PCR, yet TCRdb's version contains in-frame clones alone and is incomplete. Of 85,000 to 100,000 clones listed, approximately 78% are singletons. The sample in question was peripheral blood, obtained on day 0 of AZD1222 vaccination. These receptors originate from an adult in good health.

The chain carries TRBV7-2 and TRBJ1-5; 8 positions agree with TRBD1. Trimming cost V 4 bases and J 5 bases; bases outside gene matches: 1. The germline V gene has CDR1 SGHTA and CDR2 FQGNSA. This CDR3 has 13 amino acids. CDR3 DNA sequence: TGTGCCAGCAGCTCGGACAGGGATCAGCCCCAGCATTTT. Encoded protein: CASSSDRDQPQHF.

The chain is built from TRBV7-2 and TRBJ1-2; TRBD1 matches at 8 bases. The V segment lost 3 bases and the J segment 3 bases; nucleotides outside the gene matches: 3. The CDR3 extends over 14 amino acids. Germline V gene lookup returns CDR1 SGHTA and CDR2 FQGNSA. CDR3 protein: CASSFRGPDYGYTF. The CDR3 nucleotides read TGTGCCAGCAGCTTCAGGGGGCCGGACTATGGCTACACCTTC. Using reference TRBV7-2 and TRBJ1-2 for the parts outside the CDR3, the full variable domain is GAGVSQSPSNKVTEKGKDVELRCDPISGHTALYWYRQSLGQGLEFLIYFQGNSAPDKSGLPSDRFSAERTGGSVSTLTIQRTQQEDSAVYLCASSFRGPDYGYTFGSGTRLTVV.